Listed here are 30 T cell receptor beta chains from one sample, sequenced in a study of human T cells and chemical hapten exposure. TCRdb redid the calling of the RACE reads with MiXCR, one entry per CDR3 protein. The sample has more than 55,000 distinct CDR3 sequences; 9.9% are singletons. The time point: pre-sensitization, week 0. Treatment here: therapeutic diphenylcyclopropenone sensitization with weekly scalp DPC. The specimen was whole blood, collected in connection with sensitization to the hapten diphenylcyclopropenone (DPC). The receptors come from a man aged 35 to 55 with alopecia areata. Some clones in this sample may be carry-over from other donors' samples.

This clonotype occurred a few times. The rearrangement uses TRBV12-3 or TRBV12-4 and TRBJ2-6; the match to TRBD1 covers 8 bases. The CDR3 runs to 19 residues. The V gene end was trimmed by 5 bases and the J gene end by 0 bases; junction bases not matched to a gene: 12. CDR3 bases: TGTGCCAGCAGTCGAGCACCGACAGGGGCGAACTCTGGGGCCAACGTCCTGACTTTC. Amino acids: CASSRAPTGANSGANVLTF.

The table lists this clonotype with a few counts. This chain uses TRBV28 with TRBJ2-7; D not resolved. The CDR3 consists of 11 residues. In germline, CDR1 is MDHEN, CDR2 SYDVKM. Deletions cut 7 bases from V and 6 bases from J, with 10 bases between. The CDR3 bases are TGTGCCAGCACCCAACGAGGCGAGCAGTACTTC. This encodes CASTQRGEQYF.

This clonotype has a handful of counts. The chain is built from TRBV5-4 and TRBJ1-1; the D gene is possibly TRBD1 (6 bases). Germline V CDR1 and CDR2: SGHNT, YYREEE (reference sequence). V lost 4 bases, J lost 11 bases, and 12 bases lay in between. The CDR3 has 11 residues. For the CDR3, the DNA is TGTGCCAGCAGCCAGGGGCATTGGGCTTTCTTT. This codes for CASSQGHWAFF.

This clonotype was seen many times. The rearrangement joins TRBV20-1 to TRBJ2-3; D tentatively fits TRBD1 or TRBD2 (5 bases each). This CDR3 contains 14 residues. The V gene lost 0 bases and the J gene lost 5 bases, with 12 bases spanning the gap. From germline, CDR1 is DFQATT and CDR2 SNEGSKA (reference sequence). The CDR3 loop reads CSARDGSRVDTQYF. CDR3 nucleotides: TGCAGTGCTAGAGATGGGAGCAGGGTAGATACGCAGTATTTT.

The chain carries TRBV15 and TRBJ1-5; tentatively, D is TRBD1 (5 bases). The CDR3 consists of 14 residues. The V end was cut by 0 bases, the J end by 7 bases, with 10 bases between. CDR1 and CDR2 (germline): LNHNV, YYDKDF (reference sequence). The CDR3 sequence is CATSRDTGEQPQHF. The CDR3 region has the DNA TGTGCCACCAGCAGAGATACAGGCGAACAGCCCCAGCATTTT.

To note about this clonotype: No conserved phenylalanine or tryptophan ends this CDR3, so it is likely a read error. The V and J genes are TRBV12-3 or TRBV12-4 and TRBJ2-7; 15 bases line up with TRBD2. The V gene end was trimmed by 5 bases and the J gene end by 4 bases; junction bases not matched to a gene: 0. The CDR3 runs to 14 residues. In nucleotides, the CDR3 is TGTGCCAGCAGTGGACTAGCGGGAGGGTACGAGCAGTACTTG. It translates to CASSGLAGGYEQYL.

This clonotype was observed many times. V gene TRBV25-1 combines with J gene TRBJ1-1; no clear D. V shed 3 bases and J shed 3 bases, with 11 bases lying between them. The CDR3 runs 14 residues. Germline V gives CDR1 MGHDK, CDR2 SYGVNS. The CDR3 DNA is TGTGCCAGCAGTGAGTGGAAGTTGGACACTGAAGCTTTCTTT. It yields the protein CASSEWKLDTEAFF.

The rearrangement joins TRBV4-2 to TRBJ2-2; D call uncertain. V was clipped by 3 bases and J by 2 bases, with 10 bases between them. Germline lookup yields CDR1 LGHNA and CDR2 YNFKEQ. This CDR3 region has 15 residues. The CDR3 spells CASSHEGQNTGELFF. CDR3 nucleotides: TGTGCCAGCAGCCACGAAGGGCAAAACACCGGGGAGCTGTTTTTT.

CDR3 sequence reads: CASSLFQREADNEQFF. The CDR3 nucleotides are TGTGCCAGCAGCTTATTCCAACGGGAGGCCGACAATGAGCAGTTCTTC. The chain carries TRBV7-2 and TRBJ2-1, with TRBD2 matching over 7 bases. Trimming took 2 bases from V and 5 from J; bases not matched to a gene: 9. There are 16 residues in the CDR3. Germline CDR1 reads SGHTA; CDR2 reads FQGNSA.

This clonotype was found a few times. The rearrangement joins TRBV30 to TRBJ2-7; D is perhaps TRBD1 or TRBD2 (5 bases each). Germline V CDR1 and CDR2: GTSNPN, SVGIG (reference sequence). The CDR3 runs 12 residues. Trimming took 7 bases from V and 0 from J, leaving 10 bases between them. CDR3: CALGPSSYEQYF. The CDR3 bases are TGTGCCTTGGGACCAAGCTCCTACGAGCAGTACTTC. Full variable domain (missing parts from reference TRBV30 and TRBJ2-7): SQTIHQWPATLVQPVGSPLSLECTVEGTSNPNLYWYRQAAGRGLQLLFYSVGIGQISSEVPQNLSASRPQDRQFILSSKKLLLSDSGFYLCALGPSSYEQYFGPGTRLTVT.

CDR3 sequence: CASSLWDSGDDTAFF. The CDR3 DNA follows: TGTGCCAGCAGTCTCTGGGACAGTGGAGACGACACGGCTTTCTTT. This rearrangement joins TRBV28 to TRBJ1-1, with 7 nucleotides matching TRBD1. Losses at the gene ends were 5 bases for V and 11 bases for J; bases not matched to a gene: 17. CDR3 length: 15 amino acids. Germline assignment: CDR1 MDHEN and CDR2 SYDVKM.

This clonotype appeared a few times. The DNA for the CDR3 is TGTGCCAGCAGCCCCGAGGGGGATGAGCAGTTCTTC. Translation gives CASSPEGDEQFF. The chain joins TRBV11-2 to TRBJ2-1, with TRBD1 as a possible D gene (6 bases). The CDR3 sequence is 12 residues long. The germline V gene encodes CDR1 SGHAT and CDR2 FQNNGV. Trimming cost V 5 bases and J 8 bases, with 10 bases left between them.

This clonotype occurred once. The J gene is TRBJ1-6, the V gene TRBV19, with D hard to call. V lost 7 bases and J lost 7, with 11 bases in between. Germline CDR1 LNHDA, CDR2 SQIVND (reference sequence). This CDR3 region has 13 residues. CDR3 residues: CASTLTENSPLHF. For the CDR3, the DNA is TGTGCCAGTACCTTGACGGAGAATTCACCCCTCCACTTT. Combining the CDR3 with reference TRBV19 and TRBJ1-6 gives the whole variable domain DGGITQSPKYLFRKEGQNVTLSCEQNLNHDAMYWYRQDPGQGLRLIYYSQIVNDFQKGDIAEGYSVSREKKESFPLTVTSAQKNPTAFYLCASTLTENSPLHFGNGTRLTVT.

This clonotype was counted a few times. This rearrangement joins TRBV11-2 to TRBJ2-7; D is ambiguous. The V end was cut by 3 bases, the J end by 4 bases, with 10 bases between. CDR3 length equals 13 residues. From germline, CDR1 is SGHAT and CDR2 FQNNGV. As DNA, the CDR3 is TGTGCCAGCAGCTTCGGCAATCTTTACGAGCAGTACTTC. Its translation is CASSFGNLYEQYF.

This clonotype was picked up many times. J is TRBJ2-1 and V is TRBV18, with 12 bases aligning to TRBD2. The germline CDR1 and CDR2 sequences are KGHSH and LQKENI. The CDR3 is made up of 19 amino acids. With V trimmed by 3 bases and J by 8 bases, 17 bases remained unmatched. The CDR3 sequence: CASSPQNPRGLAGGHEQFF. CDR3 sequence (DNA): TGTGCCAGCTCACCTCAGAACCCACGCGGGCTAGCGGGAGGGCATGAGCAGTTCTTC.

This clonotype was seen only a few times. The rearrangement uses TRBV18 and TRBJ2-7; D may be TRBD1 or TRBD2 (6 bases each). Germline V CDR1 and CDR2: KGHSH, LQKENI. There are 16 residues in the CDR3. The V gene lost 3 bases and the J gene lost 4 bases, with 19 bases spanning the gap. The CDR3 sequence: CASSPSGGGRKYEQYF. CDR3 sequence (DNA): TGTGCCAGCTCACCGTCCGGGGGCGGGCGAAAGTACGAGCAGTACTTC.

This clonotype has ten or more counts. CDR3 sequence reads: CASSEVSRQSSYEQYF. CDR3 coding DNA: TGTGCCAGCAGTGAAGTTTCTCGACAGAGCTCCTACGAGCAGTACTTC. The chain links TRBV6-1 to TRBJ2-7, with D tentatively TRBD1 (5 bases). V lost 1 base to trimming and J lost 0 bases, with 13 bases between them. CDR1 is MNHNS and CDR2 is SASEGT in the germline V gene. The CDR3 length is 16 residues.

This clonotype has a handful of counts. The gene calls are TRBV12-3 or TRBV12-4 and TRBJ2-7; 10 bases agree with TRBD2. V lost 5 bases and J lost 0; bases outside the gene matches: 7. This CDR3 has 16 amino acids. The CDR3 region is CASSPARTSGSYEQYF. The CDR3 bases are TGTGCCAGCAGTCCTGCTAGGACTAGCGGCTCCTACGAGCAGTACTTC.

The rearrangement links TRBV5-1 to TRBJ2-1; D possibly corresponds to TRBD1 (8 bases). CDR1 SGHRS and CDR2 YFSETQ come from the germline V gene. V gave up 5 bases and J gave up 9 bases, with 18 bases separating them. This CDR3 has 14 residues. In DNA, the CDR3 is TGCGCCAGCAGTAACCGGACAGGGAGGGGTGAGCAGTTCTTC. This translates into CASSNRTGRGEQFF.

The chain carries TRBV5-1 and TRBJ2-7, with D possibly matching TRBD2 (5 bases). This CDR3 contains 14 residues. Deletions cut 0 bases from V and 1 base from J, with 8 bases between. The germline gives CDR1 SGHRS, CDR2 YFSETQ. CDR3 sequence (DNA): TGCGCCAGCAGCTTGGCGGGAAATTCCTACGAGCAGTACTTC. It yields the protein CASSLAGNSYEQYF.

The CDR3 protein is CASSVEQGAFGYTF. The DNA of the CDR3 is TGTGCCAGCAGCGTAGAACAGGGGGCGTTCGGCTACACCTTC. This chain uses TRBV9 with TRBJ1-2; 9 bases map to TRBD1. Germline V gives CDR1 SGDLS, CDR2 YYNGEE. J lost 8 bases, V lost 0 bases, and 5 bases had no gene match. There are 14 residues in the CDR3.

This clonotype was counted at least ten times. The chain joins TRBV11-2 to TRBJ2-7, with 7 bases lining up with TRBD2. The CDR3 consists of 18 residues. V lost 5 bases and J lost 3; bases outside the gene matches: 19. The germline gives CDR1 SGHAT, CDR2 FQNNGV. The CDR3 reads CASSGSGGRLAFGYEQYF. CDR3 bases: TGTGCCAGCAGCGGGAGTGGCGGGAGATTAGCTTTCGGCTACGAGCAGTACTTC.

This chain uses TRBV2 with TRBJ2-5; D is ambiguous. Between the trimmed V and J ends, which lost 3 bases and 3 bases, there was a span of 5 bases. CDR1 and CDR2 (germline): SNHLY, FYNNEI. The CDR3 totals 12 residues. DNA of the CDR3: TGTGCCAGCAGTGAGGCGGAAGAGACCCAGTACTTC. It translates to CASSEAEETQYF.

The chain is built from TRBV7-6 and TRBJ1-4, with D unresolved. The germline V and J ends were trimmed by 5 bases and 8 bases, with 21 bases remaining between them. Germline lookup yields CDR1 SGHVS and CDR2 FNYEAQ. This CDR3 region has 16 residues. CDR3 nucleotides: TGTGCCAGCAGCCCGTCCGTTGCCCGGCGGGGAGAAAAACTGTTTTTT. Amino acids: CASSPSVARRGEKLFF.

This clonotype has at least ten counts. This chain connects TRBV28 to TRBJ2-7; D remains unclear. V dropped 9 bases and J dropped 2 bases, with 11 bases sitting between them. Germline CDR1 reads MDHEN; CDR2 reads SYDVKM. The CDR3 consists of 12 residues. In DNA, the CDR3 is TGTGCCAGTGGGGTCCACACCTACGAGCAGTACTTC. It yields the protein CASGVHTYEQYF.

The gene calls are TRBV5-6 and TRBJ2-7; the match to TRBD2 covers 9 bases. The length of the CDR3 is 18 residues. Losses at the gene ends were 0 bases for V and 3 bases for J; bases not matched to a gene: 13. Germline CDR1 is SGHDT and CDR2 is YYEEEE. In DNA form, the CDR3 reads TGTGCCAGCAGCTTGGCCCCGGTATGGGAGCGGGGGGACTACGAGCAGTACTTC. This codes for CASSLAPVWERGDYEQYF.

This clonotype was counted a few times. This rearrangement joins TRBV29-1 to TRBJ2-3; D not certain. CDR1 and CDR2 (germline): SQVTM, ANQGSEA. Trimming took 2 bases from V and 2 from J, leaving 5 bases between them. The CDR3 contains 12 residues. The CDR3 is CSVESFTDTQYF. The DNA for the CDR3 is TGCAGCGTTGAATCTTTCACAGATACGCAGTATTTT.

This clonotype has at least ten counts. The chain employs TRBV4-3 and TRBJ2-3, with 14 bases matching TRBD2. The CDR3 covers 18 residues. Germline lookup yields CDR1 LGHNA and CDR2 YSLEER. Germline trimming cut 0 bases from V and 8 bases from J; bases unmatched to any gene: 10. In nucleotides, the CDR3 is TGCGCCAGCAGCCAAGAGCAGGGGGGACTAGCGGGAGAGTTTACGCAGTATTTT. Translated: CASSQEQGGLAGEFTQYF.

This clonotype was found many times. This sequence joins TRBV7-2 and TRBJ2-1, with D perhaps being TRBD1 or TRBD2 (6 bases each). Germline CDR1 reads SGHTA; CDR2 reads FQGNSA. The CDR3 runs 14 residues. The V end lost 5 bases, the J end lost 9 bases, and 17 bases lay between the germline ends. CDR3 sequence: CASSPKGGRGEQFF. The CDR3 coding sequence is TGTGCCAGCAGCCCCAAAGGGGGGAGAGGTGAGCAGTTCTTC.

Ten or more counts support this clonotype. The V gene is TRBV20-1, the J gene TRBJ2-3; unclear D gene. V lost 3 bases and J 5 bases, leaving 9 bases between the germline ends. The CDR3 has 12 amino acids. Germline assignment: CDR1 DFQATT and CDR2 SNEGSKA (reference sequence). The CDR3 loop is CSARVLGDTQYF. CDR3 in DNA: TGCAGTGCTAGGGTGTTAGGAGATACGCAGTATTTT.